The 24 T cell receptor beta chains listed next were all sequenced from one sample in a study of immune evolution from preneoplasia to lung adenocarcinoma. Only in-frame clones appear in the TCRdb table, and some are missing; sequencing was by immunoSEQ multiplex PCR. In the table there are tens of thousands of clones, roughly 80% of which are singletons. Sequenced material: FFPE invasive lung adenocarcinoma tissue. Receptor source: a person between 55 and 69 years old with lung adenocarcinoma.

To note about this clone: Its ends do not fully match the called genes, so a read error is possible. The chain combines TRBV19 with TRBJ1-5, with 8 bases aligning to TRBD1. The CDR3 totals 16 residues. Germline CDR1 LNHDA, CDR2 SQIVND (reference sequence). The CDR3, as DNA: TGTGCTAGTAGACAGGGGCGGAATATACGCAATCAGCCCCAGCATTTT. It is translated as CASRQGRNIRNQPQHF.

This clone appeared a single time. V gene TRBV21-1 combines with J gene TRBJ2-3; the table's D call, TRBD2, was not checked against the DNA. TRBV21-1 is designated a pseudogene. The CDR3 spans 16 residues. CDR3 amino acids: CASSKVGIAGADTQYF. In nucleotides, the CDR3 is TGTGCCAGCAGCAAGGTTGGGATAGCGGGCGCAGATACGCAGTATTTT.

This clone was found a few times. This chain links TRBV7-9 with TRBJ1-2, with TRBD1 identical over 7 bases. V trimming: 5 bases; J trimming: 0 bases; junction bases outside the gene matches: 9. Germline V gene sequence: CDR1 SEHNR, CDR2 FQNEAQ (reference sequence). This CDR3 contains 16 residues. CDR3 nucleotides: TGTGCCAGCAGCCCCTCGACAGGGCTAGCTAACTATGGCTACACCTTC. Translating it yields CASSPSTGLANYGYTF.

V and J are TRBV2 and TRBJ2-5, with 7 nucleotides matching TRBD2. Germline trimming cut 11 bases from V and 4 bases from J; bases unmatched to any gene: 13. Germline V gene lookup returns CDR1 SNHLY and CDR2 FYNNEI. This CDR3 comprises 14 residues. This chain's CDR3 is CAGGGNTRGETQYF. The CDR3 nucleotides are TGTGCCGGGGGAGGGAACACCCGCGGAGAGACCCAGTACTTC.

The chain uses TRBV4-1 and TRBJ2-5, with 8 bases fitting TRBD1. The V segment lost 1 base and the J segment 7 bases; nucleotides outside the gene matches: 14. From germline, CDR1 is MGHRA and CDR2 YSYEKL. This CDR3 has 17 amino acids. CDR3: CASSQAIVSGGAGTQYF. CDR3 nucleotide sequence: TGCGCCAGCAGCCAAGCAATCGTTTCAGGGGGCGCAGGGACCCAGTACTTC.

This clone was seen more than once but under ten times. This chain links TRBV11-2 with TRBJ2-1; 7 positions match TRBD1. V shed 5 bases, J shed 2 bases, and the junction held 6 bases outside the gene matches. Germline-derived CDR1 and CDR2 are SGHAT and FQNNGV. The length of the CDR3 is 15 residues. The CDR3 region has the DNA TGTGCCAGCAGCCTTCGACAGGGTACCTACAATGAGCAGTTCTTC. As protein: CASSLRQGTYNEQFF.

This clone came up a few times. The rearrangement links TRBV10-3 to TRBJ2-2; 14 nucleotides align to TRBD2. The CDR3 is 19 amino acids. Trimming took 0 bases from V and 2 from J; bases not matched to a gene: 5. Germline loops: CDR1 ENHRY, CDR2 SYGVKD. For the CDR3, the DNA is TGTGCCATCAGTGAGTCTTGGACTAGCGGGAGGACCAACACCGGGGAGCTGTTTTTT. Translation: CAISESWTSGRTNTGELFF.

The genes are TRBV28 and TRBJ2-3; 9 bases are a match to TRBD1. Germline V gene sequence: CDR1 MDHEN, CDR2 SYDVKM. The trim removed 6 bases at V and 8 bases at J, leaving 12 bases unmatched. CDR3 size: 15 residues. Here the CDR3 DNA reads TGTGCCAGCAGCCGTACAGGGGGCGCGGGCGGTACGCAGTATTTT. Translated, it gives CASSRTGGAGGTQYF.

This chain uses TRBV28 with TRBJ2-7, with D perhaps given as TRBD1 or TRBD2 (6 bases each). Per the germline V gene, CDR1 is MDHEN and CDR2 is SYDVKM. The V and J ends lost 6 bases and 4 bases respectively, with 16 bases between them. CDR3 length: 14 residues. This CDR3 is CASRKQGGSYEQYF. CDR3 nucleotides: TGTGCCAGCAGAAAACAGGGAGGATCTTACGAGCAGTACTTC.

This chain joins TRBV4-2 and TRBJ2-3; a weak D match, TRBD2 (6 bases). The germline V and J ends were trimmed by 1 base and 4 bases, with 15 bases remaining between them. CDR3 length equals 16 residues. The V gene's germline CDR1 is LGHNA and CDR2 YNFKEQ. CDR3 in amino acids: CASSQVQGGGPDTQYF. CDR3 DNA: TGTGCCAGCAGCCAAGTTCAGGGAGGCGGCCCAGATACGCAGTATTTT.

V usage is TRBV30 and J usage is TRBJ2-2; unclear D gene. CDR1 GTSNPN and CDR2 SVGIG come from the germline V gene (reference sequence). The CDR3 length is 12 residues. Deletions cut 3 bases from V and 7 bases from J, with 9 bases between. CDR3 sequence reads: CAWRARRGELFF. CDR3 coding DNA: TGTGCCTGGAGGGCACGTCGCGGGGAGCTGTTTTTT. The complete variable domain, with remaining parts taken from reference TRBV30 and TRBJ2-2, reads SQTIHQWPATLVQPVGSPLSLECTVEGTSNPNLYWYRQAAGRGLQLLFYSVGIGQISSEVPQNLSASRPQDRQFILSSKKLLLSDSGFYLCAWRARRGELFFGEGSRLTVL.

This chain connects TRBV5-1 to TRBJ2-3; tentatively, D is TRBD2 (6 bases). Between the trimmed V and J ends, which lost 0 bases and 1 base, there was a span of 9 bases. CDR3 length: 15 residues. Germline V lookup: CDR1 SGHRS, CDR2 YFSETQ. CDR3 bases: TGCGCCAGCAGCTTGGTGGCGGGACGCACAGATACGCAGTATTTT. Protein: CASSLVAGRTDTQYF.

The CDR3 loop is CASKRQGVSNEKLFF. In DNA, the CDR3 is TGTGCCAGCAAGAGGCAAGGGGTTTCTAATGAAAAACTGTTTTTT. The chain is built from TRBV28 and TRBJ1-4, with TRBD1 as a possible D gene (5 bases). Germline CDR1 MDHEN, CDR2 SYDVKM. The length of the CDR3 is 15 residues. Trimming stripped 7 bases from V and 3 bases from J, with 15 bases between.

The chain joins TRBV6-4 to TRBJ2-2, with D perhaps TRBD1 or TRBD2 (5 bases each). Trimming removed 0 bases from V and 5 bases from J, with 10 bases in between. CDR1 MRHNA and CDR2 SNTAGT come from the germline V gene. This CDR3 is built from 15 residues. Here the CDR3 reads CASSDSFEGTGELFF. In DNA form, the CDR3 reads TGTGCCAGCAGTGACTCGTTTGAGGGGACCGGGGAGCTGTTTTTT.

The chain is built from TRBV29-1 and TRBJ2-7; 7 nucleotides line up with TRBD2. From germline, CDR1 is SQVTM and CDR2 ANQGSEA. This CDR3 region has 13 residues. V shed 4 bases, J shed 2 bases, and the junction held 5 bases outside the gene matches. CDR3 sequence reads: CSVVVAGTYEQYF. In nucleotides, the CDR3 is TGCAGCGTTGTGGTAGCGGGTACCTACGAGCAGTACTTC.

The chain has TRBV30 and TRBJ1-2, with D possibly matching TRBD1 (6 bases). CDR3 length: 16 residues. CDR1 and CDR2 (germline): GTSNPN, SVGIG (reference sequence). Trimming took 1 base from V and 8 from J, leaving 23 bases between them. The chain's CDR3 is CAWSENPRQDRLGYTF. CDR3 in DNA: TGTGCCTGGAGTGAGAACCCGCGACAGGACCGCCTAGGCTACACCTTC. The full variable domain, completed using reference TRBV30 and TRBJ1-2, is SQTIHQWPATLVQPVGSPLSLECTVEGTSNPNLYWYRQAAGRGLQLLFYSVGIGQISSEVPQNLSASRPQDRQFILSSKKLLLSDSGFYLCAWSENPRQDRLGYTFGSGTRLTVV.

The chain joins TRBV20-1 to TRBJ2-3; D gene unclear. Between the trimmed V and J ends, which lost 3 bases and 8 bases, there was a span of 9 bases. Germline CDR1 reads DFQATT; CDR2 reads SNEGSKA (reference sequence). The CDR3 extends over 11 amino acids. CDR3 sequence (DNA): TGCAGTGCTAGGGTTGGGATTACGCAGTATTTT. Amino acids: CSARVGITQYF.

V gene TRBV6-5 combines with J gene TRBJ2-2, with 7 nucleotides matching TRBD1. The CDR3 is made up of 15 amino acids. V lost 5 bases and J lost 4; bases outside the gene matches: 7. The germline CDR1 and CDR2 sequences are MNHEY and SVGAGI. DNA for the CDR3: TGTGCCAGCAGTACGAGGGACAGACTCACCGGGGAGCTGTTTTTT. Translating gives CASSTRDRLTGELFF.

The V and J genes are TRBV4-2 and TRBJ1-5; tentative D call: TRBD1 (5 bases). Germline V CDR1 and CDR2: LGHNA, YNFKEQ. The length of the CDR3 is 15 residues. Trimming took off 0 bases at V and 9 bases at J, with 15 bases between the two ends. CDR3 in DNA: TGTGCCAGCAGCCAAGACTTGGGCGTGGGGCGGCCCCAGCATTTT. It encodes CASSQDLGVGRPQHF.

The CDR3 loop reads CASTPWEGNADTQYF. CDR3 bases: TGTGCCAGCACCCCGTGGGAGGGCAATGCAGATACGCAGTATTTT. J is TRBJ2-3 and V is TRBV7-2; 7 nucleotides line up with TRBD2. V was pared by 7 bases and J by 4 bases, with 11 bases of the junction left unmatched. The germline CDR1 and CDR2 sequences are SGHTA and FQGNSA. The CDR3 runs 15 residues.

This clone occurred a few times. The chain is built from TRBV9 and TRBJ1-2; 9 positions match TRBD1. CDR3 length: 12 amino acids. Germline values: CDR1 SGDLS, CDR2 YYNGEE. V shed 8 bases, J shed 7 bases, and the junction held 6 bases outside the gene matches. CDR3 DNA: TGTGCCAGTGAGCGGACAGGGGCTGGCTACACCTTC. Its protein is CASERTGAGYTF.

V gene TRBV5-1 combines with J gene TRBJ1-4; possible D gene TRBD1, 5 bases. Trimming took 3 bases from V and 4 from J, leaving 10 bases between them. This CDR3 region has 14 residues. The germline gives CDR1 SGHRS, CDR2 YFSETQ. Here the CDR3 DNA reads TGCGCCAGCAGCTCCGGGACGTTTAATGAAAAACTGTTTTTT. Translated: CASSSGTFNEKLFF.

The chain links TRBV6-1 to TRBJ1-5; D is unresolved. V was cut by 2 bases and J by 6 bases, with 8 bases left in between. Germline values: CDR1 MNHNS, CDR2 SASEGT. This CDR3 contains 13 residues. This CDR3 is CASSESFPQPQHF. DNA of the CDR3: TGTGCCAGCAGTGAATCCTTCCCTCAGCCCCAGCATTTT.

The rearrangement uses TRBV25-1 and TRBJ2-7; 8 nucleotides match TRBD1. Per germline, CDR1 MGHDK and CDR2 SYGVNS. V was pared by 5 bases and J by 7 bases, with 13 bases of the junction left unmatched. The CDR3 length is 15 residues. Here the CDR3 reads CASSQRRDRFWEQYF. The CDR3, as DNA: TGTGCCAGCAGTCAACGCCGGGACAGGTTTTGGGAGCAGTACTTC.